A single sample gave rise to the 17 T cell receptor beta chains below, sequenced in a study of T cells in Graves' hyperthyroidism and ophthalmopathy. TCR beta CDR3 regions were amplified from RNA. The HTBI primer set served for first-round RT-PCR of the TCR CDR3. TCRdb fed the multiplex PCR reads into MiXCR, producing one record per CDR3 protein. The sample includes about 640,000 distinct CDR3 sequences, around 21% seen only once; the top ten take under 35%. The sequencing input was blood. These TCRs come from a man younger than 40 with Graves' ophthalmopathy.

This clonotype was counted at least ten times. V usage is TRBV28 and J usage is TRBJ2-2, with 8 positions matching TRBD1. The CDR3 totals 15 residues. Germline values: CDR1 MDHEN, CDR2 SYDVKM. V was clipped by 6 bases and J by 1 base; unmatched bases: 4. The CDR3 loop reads CASRGGQGNTGELFF. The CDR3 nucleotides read TGTGCCAGCAGAGGCGGACAGGGGAACACCGGGGAGCTGTTTTTT.

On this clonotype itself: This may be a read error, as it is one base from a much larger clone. CDR3 residues: CAWDRGHEKLFF. CDR3 DNA sequence: TGTGCCTGGGACAGGGGGCATGAAAAACTGTTTTTT. The V gene is TRBV30, the J gene TRBJ1-4; 10 positions agree with TRBD1. CDR1 GTSNPN and CDR2 SVGIG come from the germline V gene (reference sequence). The CDR3 runs 12 residues. J lost 6 bases, V lost 5 bases, and 0 bases had no gene match.

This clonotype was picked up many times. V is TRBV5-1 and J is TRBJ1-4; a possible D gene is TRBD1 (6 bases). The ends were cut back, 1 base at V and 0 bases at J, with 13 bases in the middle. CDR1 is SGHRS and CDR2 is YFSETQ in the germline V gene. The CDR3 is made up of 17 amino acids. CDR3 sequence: CASSLIGRTATNEKLFF. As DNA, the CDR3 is TGCGCCAGCAGCTTGATTGGCAGGACAGCAACTAATGAAAAACTGTTTTTT.

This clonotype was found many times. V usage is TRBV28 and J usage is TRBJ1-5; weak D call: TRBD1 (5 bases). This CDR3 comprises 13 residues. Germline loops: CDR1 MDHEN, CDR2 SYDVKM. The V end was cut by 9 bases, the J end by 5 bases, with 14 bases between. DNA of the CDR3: TGTGCCAGTCGTGGACAAGTACATCAGCCCCAGCATTTT. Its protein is CASRGQVHQPQHF.

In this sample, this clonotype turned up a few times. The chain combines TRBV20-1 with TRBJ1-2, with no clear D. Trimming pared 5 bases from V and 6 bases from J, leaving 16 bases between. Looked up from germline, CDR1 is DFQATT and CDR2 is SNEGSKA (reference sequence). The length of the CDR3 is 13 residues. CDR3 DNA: TGCAGTGCTGAACAAGGGAGGTATCATGGCTACACCTTC. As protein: CSAEQGRYHGYTF.

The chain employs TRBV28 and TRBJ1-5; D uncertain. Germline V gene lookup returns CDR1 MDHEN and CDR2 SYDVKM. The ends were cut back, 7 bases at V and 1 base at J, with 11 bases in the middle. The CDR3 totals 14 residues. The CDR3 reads CASIPGLSNQPQHF. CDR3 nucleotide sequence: TGTGCCAGCATACCCGGACTAAGCAATCAGCCCCAGCATTTT.

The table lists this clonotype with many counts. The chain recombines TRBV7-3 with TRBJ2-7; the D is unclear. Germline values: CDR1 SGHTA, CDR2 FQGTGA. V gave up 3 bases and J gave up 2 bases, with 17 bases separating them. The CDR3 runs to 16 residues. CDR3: CASSFPEILQAYEQYF. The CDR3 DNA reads TGTGCCAGCAGCTTCCCTGAGATCCTGCAGGCCTACGAGCAGTACTTC.

CDR3 DNA: TGTGCCAGCTCACCGAACACGGCGGGCGAGCAGTACTTC. The encoded protein is CASSPNTAGEQYF. The chain is built from TRBV18 and TRBJ2-7; D might be TRBD2 (5 bases). V was shortened by 3 bases and J by 6 bases, with 12 bases between the two germline ends. CDR1 and CDR2 from the germline V gene are KGHSH and LQKENI. The CDR3 totals 13 residues.

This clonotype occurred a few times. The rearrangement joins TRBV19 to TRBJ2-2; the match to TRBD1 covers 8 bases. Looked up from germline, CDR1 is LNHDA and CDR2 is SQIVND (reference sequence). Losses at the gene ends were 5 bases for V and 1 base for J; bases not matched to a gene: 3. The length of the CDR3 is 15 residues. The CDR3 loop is CASSPDRVNTGELFF. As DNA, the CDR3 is TGTGCCAGTAGTCCGGACAGGGTGAACACCGGGGAGCTGTTTTTT.

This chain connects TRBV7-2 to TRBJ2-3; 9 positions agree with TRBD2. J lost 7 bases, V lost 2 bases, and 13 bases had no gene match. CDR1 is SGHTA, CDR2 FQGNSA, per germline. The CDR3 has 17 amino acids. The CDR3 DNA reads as TGTGCCAGCAGCTTATATAGCGGGAGCCCGCAGTTTAATACGCAGTATTTT. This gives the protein CASSLYSGSPQFNTQYF.

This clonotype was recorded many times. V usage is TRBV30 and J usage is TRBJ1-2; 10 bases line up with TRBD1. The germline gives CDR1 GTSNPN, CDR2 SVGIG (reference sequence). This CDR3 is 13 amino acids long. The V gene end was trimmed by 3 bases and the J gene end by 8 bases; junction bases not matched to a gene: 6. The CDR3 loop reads CAWSSGTGVGYTF. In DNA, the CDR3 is TGTGCCTGGAGCTCCGGGACAGGGGTCGGCTACACCTTC. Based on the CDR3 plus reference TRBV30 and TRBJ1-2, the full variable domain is SQTIHQWPATLVQPVGSPLSLECTVEGTSNPNLYWYRQAAGRGLQLLFYSVGIGQISSEVPQNLSASRPQDRQFILSSKKLLLSDSGFYLCAWSSGTGVGYTFGSGTRLTVV.

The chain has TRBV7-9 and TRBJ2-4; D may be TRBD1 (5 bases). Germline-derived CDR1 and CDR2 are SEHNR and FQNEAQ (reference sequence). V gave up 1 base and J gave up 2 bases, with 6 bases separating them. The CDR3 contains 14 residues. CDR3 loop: CASSLGTTKNIQYF. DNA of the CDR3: TGTGCCAGCAGCTTAGGGACAACCAAAAACATTCAGTACTTC.

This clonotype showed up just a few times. The CDR3 reads CAWSGGDKTGGRYEQYF. The CDR3 nucleotides read TGTGCCTGGAGTGGGGGCGATAAGACAGGGGGCCGTTACGAGCAGTACTTC. The chain uses TRBV30 and TRBJ2-7; 10 nucleotides agree with TRBD1. Germline-derived CDR1 and CDR2 are GTSNPN and SVGIG (reference sequence). The CDR3 has 17 residues. V gave up 1 base and J gave up 4 bases; unmatched junction bases: 13.

The CDR3 region is CSASPAISYEQYF. Here the CDR3 DNA reads TGCAGTGCTAGTCCTGCGATTTCCTACGAGCAGTACTTC. The chain links TRBV20-1 to TRBJ2-7; D is unresolved. Trimming pared 3 bases from V and 1 base from J, leaving 10 bases between. This CDR3 contains 13 residues. Germline V gene lookup returns CDR1 DFQATT and CDR2 SNEGSKA (reference sequence).

The CDR3 is CASSYSAGTNEAFF. CDR3 bases: TGTGCCAGCAGTTACTCGGCAGGGACTAATGAAGCTTTCTTT. The J gene is TRBJ1-1, the V gene TRBV6-5; maybe TRBD1 (5 bases). Trimming took off 0 bases at V and 7 bases at J, with 12 bases between the two ends. The CDR3 is 14 residues long. CDR1 is MNHEY and CDR2 is SVGAGI in the germline V gene.

The CDR3 protein is CASSLGWGTGRFSGELFF. The CDR3 region has the DNA TGTGCCAGCAGCTTAGGCTGGGGGACAGGGCGGTTTTCCGGGGAGCTGTTTTTT. The genes are TRBV13 and TRBJ2-2, with TRBD1 identical over 9 bases. CDR3 length: 18 amino acids. J was trimmed by 6 bases and V by 0 bases; bases with no gene match: 11. Germline V CDR1 and CDR2: PRHDT, FYEKMQ (reference sequence).

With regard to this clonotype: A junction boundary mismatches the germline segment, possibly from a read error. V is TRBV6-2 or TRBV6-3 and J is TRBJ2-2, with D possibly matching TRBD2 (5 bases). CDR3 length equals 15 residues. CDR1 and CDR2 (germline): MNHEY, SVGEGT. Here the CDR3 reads CASSYVSGSTGELFF. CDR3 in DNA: TGTGCCAGCAGTTATGTTTCGGGCTCCACCGGGGAACTGTTTTTT.